One sample yielded the 5 T cell receptor beta chains listed below, sequenced in a study of T-cell memory formation after mild COVID-19. One entry per CDR3 protein, called by TCRdb with MiXCR from the 5' RACE reads. The data hold 400,000 or so distinct CDR3 sequences, with 20% to 25% observed a single time. Sequencing was carried out using PBMCs or a T cell subset sorted from them (not recorded which). These TCRs come from an adult woman who had mild COVID-19 (a few samples of this study predate the infection). Cell type and time point are not known.

The chain combines TRBV27 with TRBJ2-5; 7 nucleotides agree with TRBD2. Trimming at V came to 3 bases and at J to 5 bases, leaving 9 bases not matched to a gene. Per the germline V gene, CDR1 is MNHEY and CDR2 is SMNVEV (reference sequence). The CDR3 is 15 amino acids. DNA for the CDR3: TGTGCCAGCAGTTTGGTGGGGGGGATGATGGAGACCCAGTACTTC. Its protein product is CASSLVGGMMETQYF.

This clonotype was recorded a few times. The chain has TRBV11-2 and TRBJ2-7; 10 nucleotides agree with TRBD1. The junction had 9 bases not matched to a gene; V was cut back by 5 bases and J by 8 bases. Germline loops: CDR1 SGHAT, CDR2 FQNNGV. CDR3 length equals 14 residues. In DNA, the CDR3 is TGTGCCAGCAGCCCGGACAGGGGGGTCGTCAAGCAGTACTTC. Residues: CASSPDRGVVKQYF.

This clonotype has more than one count but fewer than ten. The chain joins TRBV27 to TRBJ2-3, with TRBD2 identical over 8 bases. J was trimmed by 5 bases and V by 5 bases; bases with no gene match: 15. The germline V gene has CDR1 MNHEY and CDR2 SMNVEV (reference sequence). The CDR3 has 17 amino acids. The CDR3 is CASSTGPASGLIDTQYF. Here the CDR3 DNA reads TGTGCCAGCAGTACGGGTCCGGCTAGCGGGTTGATAGATACGCAGTATTTT.

This clonotype was counted only a few times. The rearrangement links TRBV7-8 to TRBJ2-1, with 8 bases aligning to TRBD1. This CDR3 has 15 amino acids. Looked up from germline, CDR1 is SGHVS and CDR2 is FQNEAQ. The J segment lost 8 bases and the V segment lost 5 bases, leaving 11 bases of the junction unmatched. In DNA form, the CDR3 reads TGTGCCAGCAGCCCGCCAAGGACAGGGTTGGATGAGCAGTTCTTC. It codes for CASSPPRTGLDEQFF.

This clonotype was detected ten times or more. The chain combines TRBV4-2 with TRBJ1-5; no reliable D call. The length of the CDR3 is 15 residues. Germline V lookup: CDR1 LGHNA, CDR2 YNFKEQ. The germline V and J ends were trimmed by 1 base and 4 bases, with 11 bases remaining between them. The CDR3 region is CASSQAEGENQPQHF. The CDR3 DNA sequence: TGTGCCAGCAGCCAAGCGGAGGGAGAAAATCAGCCCCAGCATTTT.